What follows is one T cell receptor (beta chain) and its context. As yet, its antigen is unknown. The data belong to a study of beta chain features in type 1 diabetes. Overall study results and limits: It was among patients, rather than healthy donors, that naive, central memory and Treg TCRB repertoires appeared more similar. A potential influence of HLA type upon TCRB rearrangement remained unresolved herein.

Sequencing targeted expressed TCRB transcripts, as all isolated RNA had been reverse transcribed. TCRdb keeps only in-frame clones here, not all; method: immunoSEQ multiplex PCR. Here the sample spans about 320,000 clones, about 15% being singletons. Looked up from germline, CDR1 is SGHRS and CDR2 is YFSETQ. The CDR3 runs 14 residues. Germline trimming cut 3 bases from V and 3 bases from J; bases unmatched to any gene: 5. Material for sequencing was central memory CD4+ T cells from blood. The V gene is TRBV5-1, the J gene TRBJ1-2; 7 bases line up with TRBD1. This clonotype was obtained from a young man in good health. The CDR3 protein is CASSSDRVDYGYTF. CDR3 nucleotides: TGCGCCAGCAGCTCAGACAGGGTCGACTATGGCTACACCTTC.